Here is one TCR beta chain with its context. Its antigen is currently not known. Within one base of it there is no much larger clone, and no base qualities were kept. PBMCs were isolated by density centrifugation and stained for CD3, CD4 and CD8, and CD4+ and CD8+ T cells were sorted on a FACSAria. Scalp biopsies and blood samples were obtained from unaffected controls. This entry is derived from a study of CD8+ T cells in alopecia areata (dated by TCRdb to 2017 to 2018). Regarding the research as a whole: The study used high-throughput TCRbeta sequencing to examine T cell clonal expansion in alopecia areata, in both the C3H/HeJ mouse model and human patients. In humans, TCRbeta sequencing was performed on scalp tissue and on sorted CD4+ and CD8+ peripheral blood T cells from healthy controls and from patients with patchy or totalis/universalis alopecia areata. The RNA source kit depended on sample type: the PAXgene miRNA kit for fixed scalp, the miRNeasy kit for PBMCs, and the RNeasy kit for mouse skin. TCRbeta CDR3 regions were amplified by immunoSEQ multiplex PCR using 35 Vbeta forward and 13 Jbeta reverse primers. Scalp clonality was compared among normal scalp (n=4), patchy alopecia areata scalp (n=8), and alopecia totalis/universalis scalp (n=8). What the research found in general, with its limitations: Scalp TCR repertoire analysis is complicated because resident alphabeta T cells in normal human skin are also sequenced, whereas mouse skin is dominated by gammadelta T cells. Lesional scalp, especially in alopecia totalis/universalis, showed higher clonality and more expanded CD8+ clones than normal scalp, suggesting antigenic drive. Compared with mice, TCR sequences shared between patients were less clear, possibly partly because of HLA diversity across the patient population.

The receptor library was made with the immunoSEQ multiplex PCR assay. RNA was extracted from all samples and reverse transcribed into cDNA, which served as template for TCR sequencing. SuperScript III was used to make first-strand cDNA, primed with a 2:1 mix of oligo-dT and random hexamers. A synthetic immune receptor repertoire was used to assess amplification bias, and residual bias was removed computationally. Regarding the original processing steps: Raw reads were preprocessed to remove errors, and CDR3 was defined by IMGT conventions from the conserved cysteine to phenylalanine. Clonality was computed as 1 minus the Shannon entropy, with the entropy normalized by log2 of the number of productive unique TCRs. Scalp TCRbeta sequences were cross-referenced with sorted blood CD4 and CD8 repertoires so that the CD4 or CD8 identity of scalp clones could be inferred. TCRdb holds this immuneACCESS table with in-frame rearrangements only. Some clones are missing; in checked studies, unresolved V genes explain under half, and the rest has no known cause. V and J calls and clone size come straight from that table; D and trimming were deduced from the DNA. The sample data list about 110,000 clones, and approximately 60% of these were observed just once. The leading ten clones occupy around 20% of the sample.

V is cut by 4 bases and J by 4 bases, and the space between the germline ends is 9 bases. As encoded in the germline V gene, CDR1 is SGHRS while CDR2 is YFSETQ. Counted from cysteine to phenylalanine, this CDR3 has 13 amino acids. Just the 39-base CDR3 DNA is kept, in frame starting at base 1. This TCR was sampled from a human donor in good health. The sequence is built from TRBV5-1 and TRBJ2-1; the D gene is perhaps TRBD1, from 6 matching bases. Material: CD8+ T cells sorted from blood. The sequenced DNA is TGCGCCAGCAGCGTGACAGGTTACAATGAGCAGTTCTTC. It translates as CASSVTGYNEQFF.